Listed below are T cell receptor beta chains from one sample, sequenced in a study of CD8+ T cells in alopecia areata. TCRdb's table, derived via immunoSEQ multiplex PCR, lists solely in-frame clones and lacks some. The sample includes 160,000 or so clones, 67% of them seen just once. Sequencing used CD8+ T cells sorted from blood, obtained at week 0. Source of these receptors: a human donor with alopecia areata. CDR3s include the opening cysteine and the closing phenylalanine or tryptophan. D genes are given only for firm matches. Part of the rows lack a size; the others show once, few, many or a class for expanded clones.

V gene	clone size	J gene	D gene	CDR3 protein	CDR3 DNA
TRBV5-1	.	TRBJ2-5	.	CASSPSVGEETQYF	TGCGCCAGCAGCCCATCGGTTGGGGAAGAGACCCAGTACTTC
TRBV2	few	TRBJ2-2	.	CASMGGSGELFF	TGTGCCAGCATGGGGGGTTCCGGGGAGCTGTTTTTT
TRBV29-1	.	TRBJ2-7	.	CSARGDRDPSSRSSYEQYF	TGCAGCGCCCGGGGTGATCGGGACCCGTCGAGCCGAAGCTCCTACGAGCAGTACTTC
TRBV19	once	TRBJ2-7	TRBD2	CASSKGLAVNVQYF	TGTGCCAGTAGTAAGGGACTAGCGGTGAACGTGCAGTACTTC
TRBV9	.	TRBJ2-7	.	CASSAADGAYEQYF	TGTGCCAGCAGCGCGGCGGACGGAGCCTACGAGCAGTACTTC
TRBV27	few	TRBJ2-5	.	CASSRFSGAGETQYF	TGTGCCAGCAGTCGCTTCTCGGGGGCGGGAGAGACCCAGTACTTC
TRBV5-1	.	TRBJ1-2	.	CASSPEQANYGYTF	TGCGCCAGCAGCCCAGAACAGGCAAACTATGGCTACACCTTC
TRBV10-3	.	TRBJ1-2	.	CAISDGSYGYTF	TGTGCCATCAGTGATGGCAGCTACGGCTACACCTTC
TRBV10-2	.	TRBJ2-2	TRBD1	CASSDPDRGTTGELFF	TGCGCCAGCAGTGACCCGGACAGGGGTACCACCGGGGAGCTGTTTTTT
TRBV7-6	.	TRBJ2-2	.	CASSPGQVSTGELFF	TGTGCCAGCAGCCCGGGACAAGTTAGCACCGGGGAGCTGTTTTTT
TRBV5-4	once	TRBJ2-7	.	CASSLTRLTPPDEQYF	TGTGCCAGCAGCCTCACTAGGCTGACCCCCCCTGACGAGCAGTACTTC
TRBV5-5	.	TRBJ2-7	TRBD2	CASNEGSGVWYEQYF	TGTGCCAGCAACGAGGGAAGCGGGGTCTGGTACGAGCAGTACTTC
TRBV5-1	.	TRBJ2-7	.	CASSLVIANPRAEQYF	TGCGCCAGCAGCTTGGTGATAGCGAATCCGCGCGCCGAGCAGTACTTC
TRBV7-9	.	TRBJ1-4	.	CASSLPQRGNEKLFF	TGTGCCAGCAGCTTGCCCCAGAGGGGTAATGAAAAACTGTTTTTT
TRBV25-1	.	TRBJ2-5	TRBD1	CASTVRDSQETQYF	TGTGCCAGCACAGTGAGGGACAGCCAAGAGACCCAGTACTTC
TRBV5-1	.	TRBJ2-1	.	CASGVLEQFF	TGCGCCAGCGGAGTCTTAGAGCAGTTCTTC
TRBV19	.	TRBJ2-1	TRBD2	CASLGRGGSEQFF	TGTGCCAGCTTGGGGAGGGGTGGGAGTGAGCAGTTCTTC
TRBV6-5	.	TRBJ2-7	.	CASSYSEVGLNEQYF	TGTGCCAGCAGTTACTCCGAGGTAGGACTGAACGAGCAGTACTTC
TRBV5-1	.	TRBJ2-1	.	CASSLGKGEQFF	TGCGCCAGCAGCCTTGGCAAGGGTGAGCAGTTCTTC
TRBV5-6	.	TRBJ2-3	.	CASSWERGDTQYF	TGTGCCAGCAGCTGGGAGAGGGGAGATACGCAGTATTTT
TRBV9	.	TRBJ2-3	TRBD1	CASSISGGAGTDTQYF	TGTGCCAGCAGCATCTCAGGGGGCGCGGGCACAGATACGCAGTATTTT
TRBV15	.	TRBJ2-3	.	CATSRDPQTGTQYF	TGTGCCACCTCCCGAGACCCCCAAACAGGGACGCAGTATTTT
TRBV27	.	TRBJ1-4	.	CASSYDNEKLFF	TGTGCCAGCAGTTACGATAATGAAAAACTGTTTTTT
TRBV13	.	TRBJ2-5	TRBD2	CASSFLAGGAETQYF	TGTGCCAGCAGCTTCCTAGCGGGGGGAGCAGAGACCCAGTACTTC
TRBV19	.	TRBJ2-1	TRBD2	CASSSGGYPIYNEQFF	TGTGCCAGTAGTAGCGGGGGGTACCCAATATACAATGAGCAGTTCTTC
TRBV29-1	many	TRBJ1-2	TRBD1	CSVPGQGVEGYTF	TGCAGCGTTCCGGGACAGGGGGTCGAAGGCTACACCTTC